This passage covers 28 T cell receptor beta chains from one sample sequenced in a study of graft-versus-host responses after intestinal transplantation (dated by TCRdb to the early 2020s). Library creation used the immunoSEQ multiplex PCR assay. Not all clones reach the TCRdb copy of this immuneACCESS table, which keeps in-frame sequences only. Checked studies attribute under half of the gap to unresolved V genes and leave the rest unexplained. In all, the sample holds around 93,000 clones, and 75% to 95% of those were seen once. 5% to 6.5% of the sample rests with the top ten. Their recognized antigens are unknown. The sample's time point, from its label and the paper: cells obtained before transplantation from donor or recipient. This material consisted of unstimulated CD8+ T cells sorted from spleen or lymph node cells, taken before intestinal transplant. Receptors originate from a human donor who received an intestinal transplant.

The gene calls are TRBV6-5 and TRBJ1-5, with D unresolved. The CDR3 spans 13 residues. V lost 0 bases and J lost 5, with 5 bases in between. The V gene's germline CDR1 is MNHEY and CDR2 SVGAGI. CDR3 sequence (DNA): TGTGCCAGCAGTTACTCAAGTGATCAGCCCCAGCATTTT. This codes for CASSYSSDQPQHF.

The chain carries TRBV27 and TRBJ2-1; D uncertain. Germline V gene sequence: CDR1 MNHEY, CDR2 SMNVEV (reference sequence). Trimming left V 4 bases short and J 5 bases short, with 6 bases between. The CDR3 is 12 residues long. CDR3: CASSWGHNEQFF. The CDR3 coding sequence is TGTGCCAGCAGTTGGGGTCACAATGAGCAGTTCTTC.

In DNA form, the CDR3 reads TGTGCCATCAGCCGGACGGGCTACGAGCAGTACTTC. This translates into CAISRTGYEQYF. The chain is built from TRBV10-3 and TRBJ2-7; D is ambiguous. The germline CDR1 and CDR2 sequences are ENHRY and SYGVKD. V was shortened by 6 bases and J by 3 bases, with 9 bases between the two germline ends. This CDR3 region has 12 residues.

This clone has only one observation. The chain links TRBV6-4 to TRBJ2-1; possibly TRBD1 for D (6 bases). V gave up 2 bases and J gave up 2 bases, with 16 bases separating them. The CDR3 sequence is 17 residues long. CDR1 and CDR2 (germline): MRHNA, SNTAGT. The CDR3 reads CASSDTPPEGAYNEQFF. Here the CDR3 DNA reads TGTGCCAGCAGTGACACCCCCCCCGAGGGGGCCTACAATGAGCAGTTCTTC.

The chain has TRBV10-1 and TRBJ2-2; 11 bases line up with TRBD1. The CDR3 spans 18 residues. V lost 2 bases, J lost 2 bases, and 7 bases stayed unmatched. From germline, CDR1 is WNHNN and CDR2 SYGVQD (reference sequence). The CDR3: CASSEGPGQGANTGELFF. Here the CDR3 DNA reads TGCGCCAGCAGTGAGGGACCTGGACAGGGGGCAAACACCGGGGAGCTGTTTTTT.

The chain links TRBV11-2 to TRBJ2-1, with unresolved D. Trimming pared 1 base from V and 7 bases from J, leaving 2 bases between. Germline V gene sequence: CDR1 SGHAT, CDR2 FQNNGV. This CDR3 is 11 amino acids long. The CDR3 DNA follows: TGTGCCAGCAGCTTAGGAAATGAGCAGTTCTTC. It is translated as CASSLGNEQFF.

The chain couples TRBV9 to TRBJ1-3; possibly TRBD1 for D (5 bases). CDR3 length equals 16 residues. Germline values: CDR1 SGDLS, CDR2 YYNGEE. V was clipped by 4 bases and J by 6 bases, with 20 bases between them. The chain's CDR3 is CASSPHGAGQENTIYF. The CDR3 DNA reads TGTGCCAGCAGCCCCCACGGGGCCGGGCAGGAAAACACCATATATTTT.

This chain uses TRBV6-5 with TRBJ1-1, with D uncertain. With 7 bases removed from V and 1 base from J, the gap between germline ends came to 13 bases. There are 14 residues in the CDR3. Germline V lookup: CDR1 MNHEY, CDR2 SVGAGI. The CDR3 DNA reads as TGTGCCAGCATCCTAGCAGATCCGAACACTGAAGCTTTCTTT. Amino acid sequence: CASILADPNTEAFF.

The chain is built from TRBV19 and TRBJ2-3; D unclear. The CDR3 totals 12 residues. With 10 bases removed from V and 6 bases from J, the gap between germline ends came to 14 bases. CDR1 and CDR2 (germline): LNHDA, SQIVND (reference sequence). The CDR3 spells CATHSDRDTQYF. The CDR3 DNA follows: TGTGCCACCCACAGCGATAGGGATACGCAGTATTTT.

V gene TRBV4-3 combines with J gene TRBJ1-1; D possibly corresponds to TRBD1 (5 bases). The V gene lost 1 base and the J gene lost 5 bases, with 17 bases spanning the gap. CDR1 is LGHNA and CDR2 is YSLEER in the germline V gene. The length of the CDR3 is 16 residues. CDR3 DNA sequence: TGCGCCAGCAGCCAAGCCCGGTGGGCAGGGAGGACTGAAGCTTTCTTT. Translated, it gives CASSQARWAGRTEAFF.

This clone appeared a single time. The chain has TRBV4-2 and TRBJ2-7, with 10 bases lining up with TRBD1. This CDR3 has 15 residues. Per germline, CDR1 LGHNA and CDR2 YNFKEQ. Trimming removed 4 bases from V and 4 bases from J; junction bases left unmatched: 7. The CDR3 here is CASSPETGGAYEQYF. The CDR3 DNA reads as TGTGCCAGCAGCCCCGAGACAGGGGGCGCGTACGAGCAGTACTTC.

The chain has TRBV4-1 and TRBJ2-7; D gene unclear. The CDR3 is 15 amino acids. CDR1 and CDR2 from the germline V gene are MGHRA and YSYEKL. Trimming stripped 0 bases from V and 3 bases from J, with 12 bases between. This chain's CDR3 is CASSQDHTIFYEQYF. CDR3 nucleotide sequence: TGCGCCAGCAGCCAAGACCATACAATTTTCTACGAGCAGTACTTC.

This chain links TRBV11-2 with TRBJ2-5, with a weak D call TRBD1 (6 bases). Trimming pared 6 bases from V and 5 bases from J, leaving 19 bases between. The CDR3 is 15 amino acids. Germline V lookup: CDR1 SGHAT, CDR2 FQNNGV. CDR3: CASRMTGGLWETQYF. CDR3 DNA: TGTGCCAGCAGGATGACAGGCGGGTTGTGGGAGACCCAGTACTTC.

J is TRBJ2-1 and V is TRBV19; the match to TRBD2 covers 14 bases. The CDR3 sequence is 17 residues long. Unmatched junction bases numbered 6, after V lost 1 base and J lost 7 bases. Germline assignment: CDR1 LNHDA and CDR2 SQIVND (reference sequence). The CDR3 coding sequence is TGTGCCAGTAGTATAGTCCAGGGACTAGCGGGAGTAAATGAGCAGTTCTTC. The encoded protein is CASSIVQGLAGVNEQFF.

The chain carries TRBV7-7 and TRBJ2-2; D unresolved. V lost 3 bases, J lost 6 bases, and 5 bases lay in between. The germline gives CDR1 SSHAT, CDR2 FNYEAQ (reference sequence). CDR3 length: 12 residues. Here the CDR3 DNA reads TGTGCCAGCAGCTTTGGGGCCGGGGAGCTGTTTTTT. As protein: CASSFGAGELFF.

The chain links TRBV5-6 to TRBJ1-1; no definite D call. V lost 3 bases and J lost 2, with 5 bases in between. Germline V CDR1 and CDR2: SGHDT, YYEEEE. The CDR3 is 12 residues long. This CDR3 is CASSYRNTEAFF. The CDR3 region has the DNA TGTGCCAGCAGCTACAGAAACACTGAAGCTTTCTTT.

The chain carries TRBV19 and TRBJ1-2, with D possibly being TRBD1 (5 bases). The CDR3 totals 12 residues. V was clipped by 5 bases and J by 8 bases, with 12 bases between them. Looked up from germline, CDR1 is LNHDA and CDR2 is SQIVND (reference sequence). The CDR3 bases are TGTGCCAGTAGTCTGGGCCCAGGGGGCTACACCTTC. It specifies CASSLGPGGYTF.

This clone is a singleton in its sample. This chain joins TRBV13 and TRBJ2-7, with 7 bases lining up with TRBD1. Looked up from germline, CDR1 is PRHDT and CDR2 is FYEKMQ (reference sequence). The CDR3 is 16 amino acids. With V trimmed by 4 bases and J by 0 bases, 9 bases remained unmatched. In nucleotides, the CDR3 is TGTGCCAGCAGCTGGCCCGGGGCAGGGGGCTCCTACGAGCAGTACTTC. It codes for CASSWPGAGGSYEQYF.

This chain links TRBV9 with TRBJ2-7, with a weak D call TRBD1 (5 bases). There are 14 residues in the CDR3. V lost 3 bases, J lost 1 base, and 11 bases lay in between. The germline V gene encodes CDR1 SGDLS and CDR2 YYNGEE. The CDR3 bases are TGTGCCAGCAGCGGTGGGGCAGGTTCCTACGAGCAGTACTTC. It translates to CASSGGAGSYEQYF.

The chain employs TRBV27 and TRBJ2-1, with D perhaps matching TRBD2 (5 bases). The length of the CDR3 is 14 residues. Germline V lookup: CDR1 MNHEY, CDR2 SMNVEV (reference sequence). V lost 5 bases, J lost 0 bases, and 8 bases lay in between. As DNA, the CDR3 is TGTGCCAGCAGTCCCACTAGCTCCTACAATGAGCAGTTCTTC. This sequence encodes CASSPTSSYNEQFF.

The chain uses TRBV30 and TRBJ2-7, with D perhaps matching TRBD1 or TRBD2 (6 bases each). This CDR3 spans 13 amino acids. The V gene's germline CDR1 is GTSNPN and CDR2 SVGIG (reference sequence). The V end was cut by 0 bases, the J end by 6 bases, with 12 bases between. The CDR3 protein is CAWSVSGEVEQYF. The CDR3 DNA follows: TGTGCCTGGAGTGTATCAGGGGAGGTCGAGCAGTACTTC.

The chain is built from TRBV9 and TRBJ2-2, with 11 bases lining up with TRBD1. CDR1 and CDR2 (germline): SGDLS, YYNGEE. The CDR3 is 15 amino acids. After removal of 4 bases from V and 5 bases from J, the junction contained 4 bases not matched to a gene. Here the CDR3 DNA reads TGTGCCAGCAGCCCTGGGACAGGGGGGACCGGGGAGCTGTTTTTT. Translation gives CASSPGTGGTGELFF.

The J gene is TRBJ2-2, the V gene TRBV5-6, with D tentatively TRBD2 (5 bases). Germline-derived CDR1 and CDR2 are SGHDT and YYEEEE. V dropped 4 bases and J dropped 5 bases, with 21 bases sitting between them. The CDR3 is 17 amino acids. The CDR3 bases are TGTGCCAGCAGCCGGGGTAGGCACCTCGTGAGGACCGGGGAGCTGTTTTTT. The encoded protein is CASSRGRHLVRTGELFF.

This clone was detected only once. This chain joins TRBV6-5 and TRBJ1-6; tentatively, D is TRBD1 (5 bases). Germline CDR1 and CDR2: MNHEY and SVGAGI. This CDR3 has 12 residues. The ends were cut back, 6 bases at V and 11 bases at J, with 11 bases in the middle. The CDR3 protein is CASRQVMTPLHF. CDR3 sequence (DNA): TGTGCCAGCAGACAGGTTATGACACCCCTCCACTTT.

The V call is TRBV4-1, the J call TRBJ1-6, with D unresolved. Germline V gives CDR1 MGHRA, CDR2 YSYEKL. V lost 1 base and J lost 10, with 5 bases in between. The CDR3 totals 12 residues. This CDR3 is CASSQGGSPLHF. DNA for the CDR3: TGCGCCAGCAGCCAAGGAGGGTCACCCCTCCACTTT.

This clone was seen a handful of times. The chain uses TRBV30 and TRBJ2-2; 9 positions agree with TRBD1. V shed 2 bases and J 3 bases; nucleotides not matched to a gene: 4. CDR3 length equals 15 residues. CDR1 is GTSNPN, CDR2 SVGIG, per germline (reference sequence). CDR3 protein: CAWSPRDRDTGELFF. CDR3 sequence (DNA): TGTGCCTGGAGTCCCCGGGACAGGGACACCGGGGAGCTGTTTTTT. Variable domain in full (rest from reference TRBV30 and TRBJ2-2): SQTIHQWPATLVQPVGSPLSLECTVEGTSNPNLYWYRQAAGRGLQLLFYSVGIGQISSEVPQNLSASRPQDRQFILSSKKLLLSDSGFYLCAWSPRDRDTGELFFGEGSRLTVL.

The chain recombines TRBV11-3 with TRBJ2-1; 11 positions agree with TRBD2. CDR1 is SGHNT and CDR2 is YENEEA in the germline V gene. J gave up 4 bases and V 1 base, and 0 bases lay outside the gene matches. The CDR3 is made up of 15 amino acids. DNA of the CDR3: TGTGCCAGCAGCTTAGTAGCGGGAGGGTACAATGAGCAGTTCTTC. Amino acid sequence: CASSLVAGGYNEQFF.

This chain connects TRBV15 to TRBJ2-7, with 9 bases that match TRBD2. Germline V gene data show CDR1 as LNHNV and CDR2 as YYDKDF (reference sequence). V dropped 5 bases and J dropped 0; count of bases not matched to a gene: 8. The CDR3 has 16 residues. CDR3 nucleotide sequence: TGTGCCACCAGCGACCCGGGACTAGCCAGCTCCTACGAGCAGTACTTC. This translates into CATSDPGLASSYEQYF.